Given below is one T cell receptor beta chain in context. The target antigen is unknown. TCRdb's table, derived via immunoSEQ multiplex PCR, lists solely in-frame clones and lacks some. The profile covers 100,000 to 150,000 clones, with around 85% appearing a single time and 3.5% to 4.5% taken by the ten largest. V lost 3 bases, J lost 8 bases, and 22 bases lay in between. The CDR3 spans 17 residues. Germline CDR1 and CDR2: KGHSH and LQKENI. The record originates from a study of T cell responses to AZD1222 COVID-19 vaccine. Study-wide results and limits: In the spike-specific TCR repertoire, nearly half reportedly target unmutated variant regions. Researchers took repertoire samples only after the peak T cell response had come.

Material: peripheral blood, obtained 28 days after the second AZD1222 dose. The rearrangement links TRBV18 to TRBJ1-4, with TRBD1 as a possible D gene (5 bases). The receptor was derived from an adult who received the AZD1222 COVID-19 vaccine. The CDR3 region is CASSPTGTALFREKLFF. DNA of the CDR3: TGTGCCAGCTCACCGACCGGGACCGCTCTATTTCGGGAAAAACTGTTTTTT.